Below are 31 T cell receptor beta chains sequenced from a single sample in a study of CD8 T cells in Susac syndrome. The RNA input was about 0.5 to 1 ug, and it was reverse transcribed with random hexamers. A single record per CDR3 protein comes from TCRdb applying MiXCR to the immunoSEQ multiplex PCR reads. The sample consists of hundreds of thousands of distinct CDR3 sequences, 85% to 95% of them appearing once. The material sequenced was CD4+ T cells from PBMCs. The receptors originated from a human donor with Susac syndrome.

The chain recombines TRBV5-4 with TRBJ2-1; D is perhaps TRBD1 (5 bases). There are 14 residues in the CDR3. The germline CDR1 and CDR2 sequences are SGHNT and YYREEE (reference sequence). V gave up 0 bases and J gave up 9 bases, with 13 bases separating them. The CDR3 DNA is TGTGCCAGCAGCTTGGAGGGGCTAGTTGTTGAGCAGTTCTTC. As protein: CASSLEGLVVEQFF.

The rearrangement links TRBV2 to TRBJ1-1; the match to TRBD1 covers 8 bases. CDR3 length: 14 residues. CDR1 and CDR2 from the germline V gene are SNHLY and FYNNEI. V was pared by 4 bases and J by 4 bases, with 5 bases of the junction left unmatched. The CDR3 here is CASSGQGIGTEAFF. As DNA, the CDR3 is TGTGCCAGCAGTGGACAGGGGATAGGCACTGAAGCTTTCTTT.

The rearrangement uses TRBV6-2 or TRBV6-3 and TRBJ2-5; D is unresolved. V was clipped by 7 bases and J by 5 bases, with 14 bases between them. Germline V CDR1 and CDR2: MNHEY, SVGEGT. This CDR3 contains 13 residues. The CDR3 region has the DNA TGTGCCAGCACCCTCGGCGGTACCGAGACCCAGTACTTC. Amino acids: CASTLGGTETQYF.

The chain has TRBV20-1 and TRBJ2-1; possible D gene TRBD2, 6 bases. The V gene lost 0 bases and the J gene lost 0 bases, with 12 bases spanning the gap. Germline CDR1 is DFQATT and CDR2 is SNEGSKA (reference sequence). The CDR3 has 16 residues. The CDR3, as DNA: TGCAGTGCTAGAGAGGGGACTGCTCGCTCCTACAATGAGCAGTTCTTC. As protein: CSAREGTARSYNEQFF.

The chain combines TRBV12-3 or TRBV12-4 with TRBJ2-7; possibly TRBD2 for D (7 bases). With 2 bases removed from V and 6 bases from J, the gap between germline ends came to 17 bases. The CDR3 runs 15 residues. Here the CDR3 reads CASSLIGGGRGEQYF. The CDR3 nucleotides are TGTGCCAGCAGTTTAATAGGGGGGGGGCGAGGCGAGCAGTACTTC.

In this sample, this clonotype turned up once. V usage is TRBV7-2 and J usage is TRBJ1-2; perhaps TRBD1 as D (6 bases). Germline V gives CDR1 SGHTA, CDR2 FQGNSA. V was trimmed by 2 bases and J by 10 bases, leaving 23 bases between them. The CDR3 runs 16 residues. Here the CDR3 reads CASSLLAGGTPRAYTF. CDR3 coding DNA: TGTGCCAGCAGCTTACTGGCGGGGGGCACGCCGAGGGCCTACACCTTC.

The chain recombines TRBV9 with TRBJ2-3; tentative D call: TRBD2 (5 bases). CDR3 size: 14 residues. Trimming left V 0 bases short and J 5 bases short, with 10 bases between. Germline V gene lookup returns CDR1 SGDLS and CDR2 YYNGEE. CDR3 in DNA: TGTGCCAGCAGCGTAGGGGGTGAGGGAGATACGCAGTATTTT. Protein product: CASSVGGEGDTQYF.

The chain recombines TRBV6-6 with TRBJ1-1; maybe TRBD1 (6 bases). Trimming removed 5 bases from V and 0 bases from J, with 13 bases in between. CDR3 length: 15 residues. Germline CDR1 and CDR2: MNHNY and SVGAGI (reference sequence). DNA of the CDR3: TGTGCCAGCAGTACAGGGACCCAGATGAACACTGAAGCTTTCTTT. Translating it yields CASSTGTQMNTEAFF.

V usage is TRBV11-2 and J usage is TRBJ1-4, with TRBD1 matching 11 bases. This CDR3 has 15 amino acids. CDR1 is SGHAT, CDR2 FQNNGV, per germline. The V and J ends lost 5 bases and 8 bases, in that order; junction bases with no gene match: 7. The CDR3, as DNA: TGTGCCAGCAGCCGAGGGGGACAGGGGGAAGAAAAACTGTTTTTT. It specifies CASSRGGQGEEKLFF.

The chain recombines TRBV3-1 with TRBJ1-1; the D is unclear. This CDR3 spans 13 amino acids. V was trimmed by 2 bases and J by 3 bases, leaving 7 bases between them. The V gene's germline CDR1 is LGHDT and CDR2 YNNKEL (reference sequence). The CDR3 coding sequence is TGTGCCAGCAGCCAAAACCGGGACACTGAAGCTTTCTTT. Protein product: CASSQNRDTEAFF.

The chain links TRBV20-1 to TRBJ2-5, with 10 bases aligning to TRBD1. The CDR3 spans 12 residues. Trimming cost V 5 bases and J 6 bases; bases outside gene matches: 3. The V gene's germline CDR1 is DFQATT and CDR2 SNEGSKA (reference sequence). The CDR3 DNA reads TGCAGTGCTCCGACAGGGGGCAAGACCCAGTACTTC. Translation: CSAPTGGKTQYF.

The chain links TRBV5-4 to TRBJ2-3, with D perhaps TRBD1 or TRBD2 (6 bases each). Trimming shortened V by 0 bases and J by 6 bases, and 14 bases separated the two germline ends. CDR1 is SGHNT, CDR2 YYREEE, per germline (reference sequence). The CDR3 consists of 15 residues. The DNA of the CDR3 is TGTGCCAGCAGCTTGGAGGCAGGGGACTCGGATACGCAGTATTTT. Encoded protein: CASSLEAGDSDTQYF.

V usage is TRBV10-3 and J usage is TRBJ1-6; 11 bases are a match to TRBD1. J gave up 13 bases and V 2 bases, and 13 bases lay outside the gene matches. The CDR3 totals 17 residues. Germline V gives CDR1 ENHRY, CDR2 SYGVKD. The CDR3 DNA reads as TGTGCCATCAGTGAGCGGGGTGGACAGGGGGCCACCGAGCCCCTCCACTTT. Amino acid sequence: CAISERGGQGATEPLHF.

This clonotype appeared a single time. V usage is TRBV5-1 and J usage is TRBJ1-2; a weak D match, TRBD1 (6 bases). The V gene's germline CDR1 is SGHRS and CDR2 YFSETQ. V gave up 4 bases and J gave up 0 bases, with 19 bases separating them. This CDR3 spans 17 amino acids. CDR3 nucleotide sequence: TGCGCCAGCAGCGCGACCATCGTCAGGGGTTCTAACTATGGCTACACCTTC. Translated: CASSATIVRGSNYGYTF. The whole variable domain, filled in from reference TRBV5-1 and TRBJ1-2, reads KAGVTQTPRYLIKTRGQQVTLSCSPISGHRSVSWYQQTPGQGLQFLFEYFSETQRNKGNFPGRFSGRQFSNSRSEMNVSTLELGDSALYLCASSATIVRGSNYGYTFGSGTRLTVV.

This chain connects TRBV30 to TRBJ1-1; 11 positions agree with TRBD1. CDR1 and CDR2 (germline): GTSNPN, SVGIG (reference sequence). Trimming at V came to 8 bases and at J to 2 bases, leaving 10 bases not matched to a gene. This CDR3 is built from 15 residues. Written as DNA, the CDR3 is TGTGCCGGACAGGGGGCCATAAACAGTAACACTGAAGCTTTCTTT. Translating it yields CAGQGAINSNTEAFF. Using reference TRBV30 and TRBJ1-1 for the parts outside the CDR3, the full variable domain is SQTIHQWPATLVQPVGSPLSLECTVEGTSNPNLYWYRQAAGRGLQLLFYSVGIGQISSEVPQNLSASRPQDRQFILSSKKLLLSDSGFYLCAGQGAINSNTEAFFGQGTRLTVV.

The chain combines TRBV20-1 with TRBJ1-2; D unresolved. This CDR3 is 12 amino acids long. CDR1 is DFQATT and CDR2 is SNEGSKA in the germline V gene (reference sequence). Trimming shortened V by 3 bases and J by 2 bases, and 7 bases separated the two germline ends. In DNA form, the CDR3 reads TGCAGTGCTAGCGACGACAACTATGGCTACACCTTC. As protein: CSASDDNYGYTF.

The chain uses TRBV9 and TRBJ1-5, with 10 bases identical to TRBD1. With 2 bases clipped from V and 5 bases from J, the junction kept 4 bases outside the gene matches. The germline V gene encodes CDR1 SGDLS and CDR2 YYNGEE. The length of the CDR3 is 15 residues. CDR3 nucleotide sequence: TGTGCCAGCAGCGTCAGAGGGACAGGGGATCAGCCCCAGCATTTT. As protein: CASSVRGTGDQPQHF.

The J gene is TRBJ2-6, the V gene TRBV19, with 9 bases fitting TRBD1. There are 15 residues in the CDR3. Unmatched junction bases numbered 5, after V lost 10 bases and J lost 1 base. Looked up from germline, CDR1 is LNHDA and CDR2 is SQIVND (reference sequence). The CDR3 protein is CATGTGWSGANVLTF. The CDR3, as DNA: TGTGCCACAGGGACAGGGTGGTCTGGGGCCAACGTCCTGACTTTC.

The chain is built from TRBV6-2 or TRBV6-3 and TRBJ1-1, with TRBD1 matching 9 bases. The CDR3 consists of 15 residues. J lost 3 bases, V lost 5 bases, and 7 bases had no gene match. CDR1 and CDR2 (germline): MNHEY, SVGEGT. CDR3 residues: CASSTGGSWDTEAFF. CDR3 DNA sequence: TGTGCCAGCAGTACAGGGGGCTCTTGGGACACTGAAGCTTTCTTT.

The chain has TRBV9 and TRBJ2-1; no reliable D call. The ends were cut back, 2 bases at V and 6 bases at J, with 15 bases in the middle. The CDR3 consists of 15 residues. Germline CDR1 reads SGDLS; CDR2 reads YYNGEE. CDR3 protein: CASSVAARVGNEQFF. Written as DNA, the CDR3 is TGTGCCAGCAGCGTCGCAGCCCGCGTCGGCAATGAGCAGTTCTTC.

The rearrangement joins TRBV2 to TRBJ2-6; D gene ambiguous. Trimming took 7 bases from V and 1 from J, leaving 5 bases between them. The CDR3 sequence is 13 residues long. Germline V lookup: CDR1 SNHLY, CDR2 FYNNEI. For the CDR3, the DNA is TGTGCCAGCAAGGCTTCTGGGGCCAACGTCCTGACTTTC. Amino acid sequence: CASKASGANVLTF.

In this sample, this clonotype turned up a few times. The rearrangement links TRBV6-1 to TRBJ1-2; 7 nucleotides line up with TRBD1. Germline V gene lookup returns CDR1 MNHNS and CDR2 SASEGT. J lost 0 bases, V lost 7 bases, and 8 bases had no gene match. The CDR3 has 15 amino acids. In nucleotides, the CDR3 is TGTGCCAGCACCTTATTGGGACAGACTAACTATGGCTACACCTTC. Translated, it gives CASTLLGQTNYGYTF.

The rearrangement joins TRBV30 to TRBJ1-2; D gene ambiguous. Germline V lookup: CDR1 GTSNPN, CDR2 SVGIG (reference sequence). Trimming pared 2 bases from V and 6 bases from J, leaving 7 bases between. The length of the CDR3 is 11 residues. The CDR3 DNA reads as TGTGCCTGGAGTTTGGAGAATGGCTACACCTTC. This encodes CAWSLENGYTF.

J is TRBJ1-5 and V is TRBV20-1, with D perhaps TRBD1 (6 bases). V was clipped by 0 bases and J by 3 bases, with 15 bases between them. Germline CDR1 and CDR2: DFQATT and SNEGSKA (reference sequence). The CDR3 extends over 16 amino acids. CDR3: CSARDARDTINQPQHF. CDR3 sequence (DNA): TGCAGTGCTAGAGATGCTAGGGACACCATCAATCAGCCCCAGCATTTT.

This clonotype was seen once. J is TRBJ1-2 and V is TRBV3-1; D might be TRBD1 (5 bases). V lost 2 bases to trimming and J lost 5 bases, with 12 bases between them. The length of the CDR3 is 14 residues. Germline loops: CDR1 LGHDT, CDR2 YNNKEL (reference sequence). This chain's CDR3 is CASSQLTAAYGYTF. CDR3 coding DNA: TGTGCCAGCAGCCAACTGACAGCTGCTTATGGCTACACCTTC.

The CDR3 bases are TGCGCCAGCAGCTTGTTGCCGGCCAATAAAGAGACCCAGTACTTC. Residues: CASSLLPANKETQYF. V usage is TRBV5-1 and J usage is TRBJ2-5, with D unresolved. The CDR3 covers 15 residues. Germline V gives CDR1 SGHRS, CDR2 YFSETQ. V lost 1 base and J lost 3, with 13 bases in between.

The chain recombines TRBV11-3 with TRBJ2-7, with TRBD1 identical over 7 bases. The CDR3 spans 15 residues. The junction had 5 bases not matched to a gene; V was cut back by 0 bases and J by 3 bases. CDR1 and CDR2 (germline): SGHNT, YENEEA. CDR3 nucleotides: TGTGCCAGCAGCTTAGAAGGCAGGGGGAGCTACGAGCAGTACTTC. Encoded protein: CASSLEGRGSYEQYF.

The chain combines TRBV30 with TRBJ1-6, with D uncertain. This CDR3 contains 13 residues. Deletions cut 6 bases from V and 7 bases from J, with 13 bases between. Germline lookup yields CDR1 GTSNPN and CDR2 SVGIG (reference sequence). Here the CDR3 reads CACGSTQNSPLHF. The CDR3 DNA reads TGTGCCTGCGGGTCAACCCAGAATTCACCCCTCCACTTT.

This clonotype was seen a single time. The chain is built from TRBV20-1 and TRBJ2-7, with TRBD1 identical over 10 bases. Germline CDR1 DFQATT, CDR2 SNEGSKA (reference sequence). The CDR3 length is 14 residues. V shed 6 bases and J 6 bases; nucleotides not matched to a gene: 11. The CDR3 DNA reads TGCAGTGCCCCGTATGACAGGGGGCAGCTCGAGCAGTACTTC. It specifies CSAPYDRGQLEQYF.

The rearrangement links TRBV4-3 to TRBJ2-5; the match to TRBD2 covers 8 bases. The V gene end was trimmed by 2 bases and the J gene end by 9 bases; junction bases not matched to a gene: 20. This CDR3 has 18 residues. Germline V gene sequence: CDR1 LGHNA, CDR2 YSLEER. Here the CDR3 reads CASSQNPPGGGSISAQYF. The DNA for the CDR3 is TGCGCCAGCAGCCAAAATCCCCCGGGCGGGGGGTCCATTTCGGCCCAGTACTTC.

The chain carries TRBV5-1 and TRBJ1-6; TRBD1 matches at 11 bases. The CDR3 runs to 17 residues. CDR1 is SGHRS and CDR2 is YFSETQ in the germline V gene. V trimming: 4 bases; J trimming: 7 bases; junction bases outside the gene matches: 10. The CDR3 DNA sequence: TGCGCCAGCAGCGACTCGCCCGGACAGGGGGCGAATTCACCCCTCCACTTT. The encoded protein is CASSDSPGQGANSPLHF.